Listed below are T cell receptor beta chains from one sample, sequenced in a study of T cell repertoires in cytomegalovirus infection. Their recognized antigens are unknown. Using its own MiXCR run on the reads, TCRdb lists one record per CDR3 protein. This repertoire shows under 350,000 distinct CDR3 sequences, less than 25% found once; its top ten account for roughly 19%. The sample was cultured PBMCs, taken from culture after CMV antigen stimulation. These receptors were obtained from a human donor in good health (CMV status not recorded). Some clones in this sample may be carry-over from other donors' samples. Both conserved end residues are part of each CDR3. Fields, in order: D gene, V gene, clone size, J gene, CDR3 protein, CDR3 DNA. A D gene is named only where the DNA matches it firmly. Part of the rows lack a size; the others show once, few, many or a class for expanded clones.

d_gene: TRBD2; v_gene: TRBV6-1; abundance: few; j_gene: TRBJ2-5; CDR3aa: CASSRLAGAETQYF; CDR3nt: TGTGCCAGCAGTCGCCTAGCGGGAGCAGAGACCCAGTACTTC
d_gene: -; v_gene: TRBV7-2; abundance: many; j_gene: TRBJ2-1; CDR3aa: CASSLVANPRGAYEQFF; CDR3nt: TGTGCCAGCAGCTTGGTTGCCAACCCACGTGGAGCCTATGAGCAGTTCTTC
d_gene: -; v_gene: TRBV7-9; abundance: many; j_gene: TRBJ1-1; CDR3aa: CASSPSTSTEAFF; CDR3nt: TGTGCCAGCAGCCCTAGTACGTCAACTGAAGCTTTCTTT
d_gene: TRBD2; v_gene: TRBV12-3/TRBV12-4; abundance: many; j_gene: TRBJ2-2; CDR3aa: CASSFGERGGTGELFF; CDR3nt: TGTGCCAGCAGTTTTGGGGAGCGGGGGGGCACCGGGGAGCTGTTTTTT
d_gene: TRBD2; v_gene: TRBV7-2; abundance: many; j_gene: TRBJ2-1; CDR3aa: CASSLIGRLAGIEQFF; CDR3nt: TGTGCCAGCAGCTTAATTGGGAGACTAGCGGGAATTGAGCAGTTCTTC
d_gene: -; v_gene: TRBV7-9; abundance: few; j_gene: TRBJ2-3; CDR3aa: CASSPTRQDTQYF; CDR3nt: TGTGCCAGCAGCCCCACAAGGCAAGATACGCAGTATTTT
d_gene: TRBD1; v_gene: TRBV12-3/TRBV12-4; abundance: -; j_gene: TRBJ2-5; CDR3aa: CASSLSGRGQQETQYF; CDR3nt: TGTGCCAGCAGTTTATCAGGCAGGGGGCAACAAGAGACCCAGTACTTC
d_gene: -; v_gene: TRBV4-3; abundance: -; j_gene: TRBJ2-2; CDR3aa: CASSQEQDTGELFF; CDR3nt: TGCGCCAGCAGCCAAGAACAAGACACCGGGGAGCTGTTTTTT
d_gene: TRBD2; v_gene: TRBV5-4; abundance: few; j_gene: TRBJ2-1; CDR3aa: CASSSATSRANEQFF; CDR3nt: TGTGCCAGCAGCTCAGCGACTAGCAGGGCCAATGAGCAGTTCTTC
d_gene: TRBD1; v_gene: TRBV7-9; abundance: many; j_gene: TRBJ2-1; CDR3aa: CASSRGTGGDEQFF; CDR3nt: TGTGCCAGCAGCCGCGGGACAGGGGGCGACGAGCAGTTCTTC
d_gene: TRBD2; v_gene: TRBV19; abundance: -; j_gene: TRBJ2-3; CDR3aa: CASTHSSGADTQYF; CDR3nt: TGTGCCAGTACCCATTCTAGCGGGGCAGATACGCAGTATTTT
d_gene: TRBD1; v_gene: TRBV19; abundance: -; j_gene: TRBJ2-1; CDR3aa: CASSTTGVYPNEQFF; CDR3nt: TGTGCCAGTAGTACCACAGGGGTCTACCCTAATGAGCAGTTCTTC
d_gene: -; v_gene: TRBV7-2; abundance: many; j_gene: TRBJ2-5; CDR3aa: CASSLVWTRETQYF; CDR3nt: TGTGCCAGCAGCTTAGTTTGGACCCGAGAGACCCAGTACTTC
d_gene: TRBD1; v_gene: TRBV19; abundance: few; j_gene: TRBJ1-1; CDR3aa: CAPSTGFFTEAFF; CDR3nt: TGTGCCCCCTCGACAGGGTTTTTCACTGAAGCTTTCTTT
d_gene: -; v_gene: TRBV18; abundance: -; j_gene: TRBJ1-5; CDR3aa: CASSLDALNQPQHF; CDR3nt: TGTGCCAGCTCGCTCGATGCACTCAATCAGCCCCAGCATTTT
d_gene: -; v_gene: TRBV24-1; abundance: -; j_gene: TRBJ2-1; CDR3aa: CATSDLNNEQFF; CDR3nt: TGTGCCACCAGTGATCTAAACAATGAGCAGTTCTTC
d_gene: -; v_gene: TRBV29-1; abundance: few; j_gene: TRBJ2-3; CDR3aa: CSVGRTSTDTQYF; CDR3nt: TGCAGCGTTGGACGGACGAGCACAGATACGCAGTATTTT
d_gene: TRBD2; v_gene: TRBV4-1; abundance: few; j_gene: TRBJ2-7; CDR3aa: CASSQLAGGLPYEQYF; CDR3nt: TGCGCCAGCAGCCAACTAGCGGGAGGGCTTCCGTACGAGCAGTACTTC
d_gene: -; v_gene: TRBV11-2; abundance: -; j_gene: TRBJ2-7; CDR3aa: CASGRSSYEQYF; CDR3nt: TGTGCCAGCGGGAGGAGCTCCTACGAGCAGTACTTC
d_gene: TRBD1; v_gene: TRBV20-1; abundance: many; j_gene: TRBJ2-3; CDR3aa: CSAERQGATDTQYF; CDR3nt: TGCAGTGCGGAGAGACAGGGGGCTACAGATACGCAGTATTTT
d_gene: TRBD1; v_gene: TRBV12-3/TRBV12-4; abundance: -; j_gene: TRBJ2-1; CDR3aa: CASSLSGTGYNEQFF; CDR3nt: TGTGCCAGCAGTTTGTCCGGGACAGGCTACAATGAGCAGTTCTTC
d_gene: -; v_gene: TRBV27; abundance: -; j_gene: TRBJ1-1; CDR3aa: CASRPGVNTEAFF; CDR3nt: TGTGCCAGCAGACCAGGGGTGAACACTGAAGCTTTCTTT
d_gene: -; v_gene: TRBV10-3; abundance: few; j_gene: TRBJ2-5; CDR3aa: CAISFEKQETQYF; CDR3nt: TGTGCCATCAGCTTTGAGAAACAAGAGACCCAGTACTTC
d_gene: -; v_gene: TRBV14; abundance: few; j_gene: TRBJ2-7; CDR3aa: CASSQDPYEQYF; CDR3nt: TGTGCCAGCAGCCAAGACCCCTACGAGCAGTACTTC
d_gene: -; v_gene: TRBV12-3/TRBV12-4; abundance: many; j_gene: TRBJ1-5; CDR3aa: CASSFPGGGQPQHF; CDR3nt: TGTGCCAGCAGCTTCCCCGGGGGAGGTCAGCCCCAGCATTTT
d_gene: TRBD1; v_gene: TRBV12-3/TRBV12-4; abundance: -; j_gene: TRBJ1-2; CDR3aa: CASSLILGTAPYGYTF; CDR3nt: TGTGCCAGCAGTTTGATCTTGGGGACAGCTCCATATGGCTACACCTTC
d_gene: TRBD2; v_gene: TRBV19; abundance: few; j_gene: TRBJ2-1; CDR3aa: CASSPALAGYEQFF; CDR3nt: TGTGCCAGTAGTCCTGCCCTAGCGGGATATGAGCAGTTCTTC
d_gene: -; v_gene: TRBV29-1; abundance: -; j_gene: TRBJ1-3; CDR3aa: CSVGILNTIYF; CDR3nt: TGCAGCGTTGGTATCTTAAACACCATATATTTT
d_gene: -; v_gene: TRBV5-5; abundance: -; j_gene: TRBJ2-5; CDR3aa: CASSLGQGFGETQYF; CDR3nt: TGTGCCAGCAGCCTTGGACAAGGCTTTGGGGAGACCCAGTACTTC
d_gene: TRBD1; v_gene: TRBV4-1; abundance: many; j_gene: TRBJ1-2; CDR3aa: CASSQARAGGSGYTF; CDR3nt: TGCGCCAGCAGCCAAGCTAGGGCAGGGGGTAGCGGCTACACCTTC
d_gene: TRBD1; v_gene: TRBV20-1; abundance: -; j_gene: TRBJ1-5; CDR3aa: CSALQGLFTQPQHF; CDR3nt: TGCAGTGCCCTACAGGGGTTGTTCACTCAGCCCCAGCATTTT
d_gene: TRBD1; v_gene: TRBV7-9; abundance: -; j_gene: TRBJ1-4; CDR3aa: CASRLTGGVGSNEKLFF; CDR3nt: TGTGCCAGCAGACTAACAGGGGGCGTTGGGTCTAATGAAAAACTGTTTTTT
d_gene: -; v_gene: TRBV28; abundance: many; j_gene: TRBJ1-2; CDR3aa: CASSFLTRGRRYGYTF; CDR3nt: TGTGCCAGCAGTTTCCTCACCAGGGGACGCCGCTATGGCTACACCTTC
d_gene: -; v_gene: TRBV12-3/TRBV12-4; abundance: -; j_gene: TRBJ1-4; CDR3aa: CASRLTGYRRLFF; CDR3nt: TGTGCCAGCAGACTAACAGGTTACCGACGACTGTTTTTT
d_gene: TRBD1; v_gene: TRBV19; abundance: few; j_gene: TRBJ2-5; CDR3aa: CASSMGQTPQETQYF; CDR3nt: TGTGCCAGTAGTATGGGACAGACGCCACAAGAGACCCAGTACTTC
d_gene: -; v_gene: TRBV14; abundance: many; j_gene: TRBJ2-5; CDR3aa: CASSQTRDQETQYF; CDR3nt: TGTGCCAGCAGCCAAACAAGGGATCAAGAGACCCAGTACTTC
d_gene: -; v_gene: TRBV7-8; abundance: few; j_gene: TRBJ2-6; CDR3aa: CASTRGPGSPSGANVLTF; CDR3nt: TGTGCCAGCACCCGGGGTCCGGGTTCCCCCTCTGGGGCCAACGTCCTGACTTTC
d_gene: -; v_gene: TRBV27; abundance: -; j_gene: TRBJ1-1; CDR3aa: CASSLRAGSLNTEAFF; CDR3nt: TGTGCCAGCAGTTTAAGGGCCGGTTCCCTGAACACTGAAGCTTTCTTT
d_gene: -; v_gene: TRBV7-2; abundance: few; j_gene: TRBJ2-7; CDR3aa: CASSLRGGRSYEQYF; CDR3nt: TGTGCCAGCAGCTTAAGGGGGGGGCGCTCCTACGAGCAGTACTTC
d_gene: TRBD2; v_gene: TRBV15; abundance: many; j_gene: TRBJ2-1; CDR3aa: CATSNSGGDNEQFF; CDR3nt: TGTGCCACCAGCAATAGCGGGGGCGACAATGAGCAGTTCTTC
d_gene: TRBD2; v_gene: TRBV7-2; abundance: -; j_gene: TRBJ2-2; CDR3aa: CASSIRGLAIPGELFF; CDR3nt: TGTGCCAGCAGCATACGGGGACTAGCTATACCCGGGGAGCTGTTTTTT
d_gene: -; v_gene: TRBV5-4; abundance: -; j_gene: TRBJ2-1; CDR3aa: CASSYRGMDLNEQFF; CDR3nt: TGTGCCAGCAGCTACCGGGGGATGGATTTAAATGAGCAGTTCTTC
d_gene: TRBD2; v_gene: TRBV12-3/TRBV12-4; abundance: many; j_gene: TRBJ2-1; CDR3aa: CASSPGGLAYEQFF; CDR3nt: TGTGCCAGCAGTCCTGGCGGACTAGCGTATGAGCAGTTCTTC
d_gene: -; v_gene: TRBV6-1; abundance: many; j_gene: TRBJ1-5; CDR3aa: CASSEAGGNQPQHF; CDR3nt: TGTGCCAGCAGTGAAGCAGGGGGCAATCAGCCCCAGCATTTT
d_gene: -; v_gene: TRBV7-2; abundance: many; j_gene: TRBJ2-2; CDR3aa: CASSARQRANTGELFF; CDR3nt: TGTGCCAGCAGCGCCCGACAGAGGGCGAACACCGGGGAGCTGTTTTTT
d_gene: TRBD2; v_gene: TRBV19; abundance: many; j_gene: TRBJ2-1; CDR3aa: CASSIFWLAGGRTYNEQFF; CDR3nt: TGTGCCAGTAGTATCTTTTGGCTAGCGGGAGGAAGGACCTACAATGAGCAGTTCTTC
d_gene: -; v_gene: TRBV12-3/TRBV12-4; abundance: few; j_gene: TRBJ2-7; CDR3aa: CASSRDTAAYEQYF; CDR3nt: TGTGCCAGCTCCCGGGACACGGCGGCCTACGAGCAGTACTTC
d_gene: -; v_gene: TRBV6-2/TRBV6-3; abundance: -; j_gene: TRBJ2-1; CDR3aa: CASSLRWNEQFF; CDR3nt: TGTGCCAGCAGTCTCCGTTGGAATGAGCAGTTCTTC
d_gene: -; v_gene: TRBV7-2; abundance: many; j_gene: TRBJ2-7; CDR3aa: CASSSQKEGYEQYF; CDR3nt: TGTGCCAGCAGCTCACAAAAGGAGGGCTACGAGCAGTACTTC
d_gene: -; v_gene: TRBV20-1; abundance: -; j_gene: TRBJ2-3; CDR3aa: CSGGGTTDTQYF; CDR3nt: TGCAGTGGAGGCGGGACCACAGATACGCAGTATTTT
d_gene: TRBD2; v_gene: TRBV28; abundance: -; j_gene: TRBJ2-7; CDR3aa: CASSFSLAGGPNYEQYF; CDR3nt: TGTGCCAGCAGTTTTTCGTTGGCGGGAGGGCCGAACTACGAGCAGTACTTC
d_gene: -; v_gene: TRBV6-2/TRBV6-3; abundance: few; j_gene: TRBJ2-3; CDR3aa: CASSSRPLDTQYF; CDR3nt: TGTGCCAGCAGTTCTCGGCCGTTAGATACGCAGTATTTT
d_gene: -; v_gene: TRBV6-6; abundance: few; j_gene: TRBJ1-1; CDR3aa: CASKREGFTEAFF; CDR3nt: TGTGCCTCAAAACGGGAGGGGTTCACTGAAGCTTTCTTT
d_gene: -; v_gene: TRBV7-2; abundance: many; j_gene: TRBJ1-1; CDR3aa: CASSLAAGEAGTEAFF; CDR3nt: TGTGCCAGCAGCTTAGCAGCAGGGGAGGCGGGGACTGAAGCTTTCTTT
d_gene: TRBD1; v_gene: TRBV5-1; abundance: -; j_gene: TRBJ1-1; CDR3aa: CASTSGQGNTEAFF; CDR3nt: TGCGCCAGCACCTCGGGACAGGGCAACACTGAAGCTTTCTTT
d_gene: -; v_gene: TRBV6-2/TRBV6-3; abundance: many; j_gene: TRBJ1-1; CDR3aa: CASSYGWGTEAFF; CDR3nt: TGTGCCAGCAGTTACGGTTGGGGCACTGAAGCTTTCTTT
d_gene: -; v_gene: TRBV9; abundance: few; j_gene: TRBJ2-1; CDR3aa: CASSVGPGATYNEQFF; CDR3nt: TGTGCCAGCAGCGTAGGCCCGGGTGCTACCTACAATGAGCAGTTCTTC
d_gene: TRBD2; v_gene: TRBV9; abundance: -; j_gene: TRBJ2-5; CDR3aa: CASSPRPGLAIQETQYF; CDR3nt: TGTGCCAGCAGCCCACGACCGGGACTAGCGATACAAGAGACCCAGTACTTC
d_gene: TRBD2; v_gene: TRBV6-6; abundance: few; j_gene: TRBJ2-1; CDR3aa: CASNHAPGTRAYEQFF; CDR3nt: TGTGCCAGCAACCATGCCCCCGGGACTAGGGCATATGAGCAGTTCTTC
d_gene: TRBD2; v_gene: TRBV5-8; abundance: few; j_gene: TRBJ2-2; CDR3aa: CASSWWTSGSHTGELFF; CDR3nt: TGTGCCAGCAGCTGGTGGACTAGCGGGAGTCACACCGGGGAGCTGTTTTTT